The following is a T cell receptor beta chain sequence with its context. What it binds is unknown. Data came from immunoSEQ multiplex PCR; TCRdb stores just in-frame clones and leaves some out. The sample lists around 130,000 clones; over 85% were seen once. This sample stems from a study of T cell responses to AZD1222 COVID-19 vaccine. Whole-study results and caveats: Unmutated variant regions are reportedly the target of nearly half of TCRs that are spike-specific.

Trimming left V 1 base short and J 3 bases short, with 10 bases between. CDR1 MGHRA and CDR2 YSYEKL come from the germline V gene. CDR3 length: 14 amino acids. The material was peripheral blood, obtained on day 0 of AZD1222 vaccination. V is TRBV4-1 and J is TRBJ2-7; no clear D gene. The TCR comes from an adult in good health. The CDR3: CASSQVVAYYEQYF. CDR3 in DNA: TGCGCCAGCAGCCAAGTCGTAGCTTACTACGAGCAGTACTTC.